This T cell receptor (beta chain) was captured in a study of siplizumab effects on memory and regulatory T cells. Study overall: Paired mixed lymphocyte reactions used siplizumab at approximately 0.96 ug/mL or no drug. Whole-study findings and limits: To unstimulated subsets, only a minor fraction of alloreactive clones could be mapped.

The CDR3 loop spans 16 amino acids. J was trimmed by 4 bases and V by 4 bases; bases with no gene match: 11. Per germline, CDR1 SGDLS and CDR2 YYNGEE. This clone occurred a few times. Its antigen is not identified. The mixed lymphocyte reaction cells were held in coculture (37°C) for 5 to 6 days. A 1:1 mix was made of stimulator PBMCs labelled with Violet Dye and responder PBMCs labelled with CFSE. Libraries were prepared by immunoSEQ multiplex PCR; TCRdb keeps only in-frame clonotypes and omits some of them. Of 9,900 or so clones listed, around 40% are singletons. The sequencing input was CFSE-low (dividing) CD8+ T cells sorted from an allogeneic mixed lymphocyte reaction. The receptor was isolated from a human donor in good health; the cells came from an allogeneic mixed lymphocyte reaction. The gene calls are TRBV9 and TRBJ2-3; 8 bases are a match to TRBD2. CDR3 nucleotide sequence: TGTGCCAGCAGCTTCGAAGGTAGCGGGATTTCAGATACGCAGTATTTT. It translates to CASSFEGSGISDTQYF.